The 25 T cell receptor beta chains below were found in one sample sequenced in a study of blood T cell repertoires in COVID-19. Some clones are missing from TCRdb's copy, which holds only in-frame ones; the method was immunoSEQ multiplex PCR. The sample records roughly 60,000 clones, 70% to 90% being singletons. Material for sequencing was peripheral blood. The receptors come from an older man with acute or convalescent COVID-19.

The rearrangement joins TRBV18 to TRBJ2-1, with 10 bases aligning to TRBD2. Germline V gives CDR1 KGHSH, CDR2 LQKENI. This CDR3 comprises 16 residues. V dropped 0 bases and J dropped 9; count of bases not matched to a gene: 8. The CDR3 coding sequence is TGTGCCAGCTCACCACCAAGCGGGGGGGCCGAAAGTGAGCAGTTCTTC. Amino acid sequence: CASSPPSGGAESEQFF.

This chain connects TRBV7-3 to TRBJ2-6; possibly TRBD1 for D (6 bases). Trimming shortened V by 5 bases and J by 0 bases, and 11 bases separated the two germline ends. Germline assignment: CDR1 SGHTA and CDR2 FQGTGA. The CDR3 extends over 16 amino acids. The CDR3 sequence: CASSPGTPSGANVLTF. The CDR3 DNA reads TGTGCCAGCAGCCCTGGGACACCCTCTGGGGCCAACGTCCTGACTTTC. Full variable domain (rest looked up from reference TRBV7-3 and TRBJ2-6): GAGVSQTPSNKVTEKGKYVELRCDPISGHTALYWYRQSLGQGPEFLIYFQGTGAADDSGLPNDRFFAVRPEGSVSTLKIQRTERGDSAVYLCASSPGTPSGANVLTFGAGSRLTVL.

The rearrangement links TRBV6-5 to TRBJ2-3; a possible D gene is TRBD2 (5 bases). Germline values: CDR1 MNHEY, CDR2 SVGAGI. CDR3 size: 12 residues. V lost 10 bases to trimming and J lost 4 bases, with 12 bases between them. The DNA of the CDR3 is TGTGCCACCCTAGGGAGAGCAGATACGCAGTATTTT. Translation: CATLGRADTQYF.

The chain combines TRBV5-1 with TRBJ1-6; the match to TRBD1 covers 7 bases. Losses at the gene ends were 5 bases for V and 5 bases for J; bases not matched to a gene: 4. Germline V CDR1 and CDR2: SGHRS, YFSETQ. The CDR3 has 14 residues. CDR3 DNA: TGCGCCAGCAGGAGGGACAGAGATAATTCACCCCTCCACTTT. Protein sequence: CASRRDRDNSPLHF.

This chain connects TRBV4-1 to TRBJ2-1; D gene ambiguous. The CDR3 runs to 15 residues. V dropped 1 base and J dropped 4 bases, with 11 bases sitting between them. Germline V gene data show CDR1 as MGHRA and CDR2 as YSYEKL. The CDR3 nucleotides read TGCGCCAGCAGCCAAGGTGAGGTTGGATACAATGAGCAGTTCTTC. Its protein product is CASSQGEVGYNEQFF.

V is TRBV18 and J is TRBJ2-7; 9 positions agree with TRBD1. Germline V gene lookup returns CDR1 KGHSH and CDR2 LQKENI. J gave up 4 bases and V 0 bases, and 10 bases lay outside the gene matches. This CDR3 has 17 amino acids. The CDR3 loop reads CASSPPLGQGSAYEQYF. In DNA form, the CDR3 reads TGTGCCAGCTCACCACCACTTGGACAGGGGAGTGCTTACGAGCAGTACTTC.

The V call is TRBV9, the J call TRBJ2-3; D unresolved. From germline, CDR1 is SGDLS and CDR2 YYNGEE. V was cut by 3 bases and J by 1 base, with 15 bases left in between. This CDR3 has 16 residues. This CDR3 is CASSGASTPGTDTQYF. CDR3 in DNA: TGTGCCAGCAGCGGAGCTAGTACTCCCGGCACAGATACGCAGTATTTT.

The chain joins TRBV6-5 to TRBJ1-2; 7 nucleotides line up with TRBD1. The V gene's germline CDR1 is MNHEY and CDR2 SVGAGI. The CDR3 spans 13 residues. Trimming took 8 bases from V and 4 from J; bases not matched to a gene: 7. The CDR3 DNA reads TGTGCCAGCGGACAGGCCCACGCCTATGGCTACACCTTC. This gives the protein CASGQAHAYGYTF.

This clone was counted only a few times. This rearrangement joins TRBV7-3 to TRBJ2-3, with 7 positions matching TRBD1. The CDR3 runs 14 residues. V lost 2 bases, J lost 4 bases, and 3 bases stayed unmatched. The germline V gene encodes CDR1 SGHTA and CDR2 FQGTGA. The CDR3 DNA follows: TGTGCCAGCAGCTTACGACAGGGCTCAGATACGCAGTATTTT. It encodes CASSLRQGSDTQYF.

The rearrangement joins TRBV2 to TRBJ2-3; D not resolved. The CDR3 is 14 residues long. V lost 4 bases and J 0 bases, leaving 8 bases between the germline ends. Germline CDR1 and CDR2: SNHLY and FYNNEI. This CDR3 reads CASSGLASTDTQYF. CDR3 bases: TGTGCCAGCAGTGGATTGGCTAGCACAGATACGCAGTATTTT.

This chain uses TRBV6-1 with TRBJ1-2; D not resolved. This CDR3 is 13 amino acids long. V lost 0 bases to trimming and J lost 4 bases, with 6 bases between them. The V gene's germline CDR1 is MNHNS and CDR2 SASEGT. CDR3 coding DNA: TGTGCCAGCAGTGAAGCAGAGAGCTATGGCTACACCTTC. This encodes CASSEAESYGYTF.

This clone was seen a few times. The CDR3 loop is CASSQDRITVSGNTIYF. As DNA, the CDR3 is TGCGCCAGCAGCCAAGATCGTATCACAGTCTCTGGAAACACCATATATTTT. The chain employs TRBV4-1 and TRBJ1-3, with D hard to call. From germline, CDR1 is MGHRA and CDR2 YSYEKL. V dropped 0 bases and J dropped 0 bases, with 12 bases sitting between them. The CDR3 runs to 17 residues.

The gene calls are TRBV6-5 and TRBJ1-2; TRBD1 might be the D (6 bases). Per germline, CDR1 MNHEY and CDR2 SVGAGI. The CDR3 totals 15 residues. Trimming pared 6 bases from V and 3 bases from J, leaving 17 bases between. The CDR3 sequence: CASRTGSSVDYGYTF. The CDR3 DNA reads as TGTGCCAGCAGAACAGGGTCTTCAGTGGACTATGGCTACACCTTC.

V is TRBV12-3 or TRBV12-4 and J is TRBJ1-5; a weak D match, TRBD1 (6 bases). V lost 4 bases to trimming and J lost 2 bases, with 6 bases between them. The CDR3 loop spans 13 amino acids. CDR3 nucleotide sequence: TGTGCCAGCAGTTACAGGGGCAATCAGCCCCAGCATTTT. As protein: CASSYRGNQPQHF.

A single count supports this clone. CDR3 DNA sequence: TGTGCCAGCAGTTTAACAGGGAATCAGCCCCAGCATTTT. Protein product: CASSLTGNQPQHF. This chain connects TRBV12-3 or TRBV12-4 to TRBJ1-5, with D perhaps TRBD1 (6 bases). The germline V and J ends were trimmed by 2 bases and 4 bases, with 6 bases remaining between them. CDR3 length: 13 residues.

This chain uses TRBV12-5 with TRBJ1-5, with TRBD1 as a possible D gene (5 bases). From germline, CDR1 is LGHNT and CDR2 FRNRAP. This CDR3 comprises 17 residues. V was trimmed by 2 bases and J by 2 bases, leaving 16 bases between them. CDR3 loop: CASGLFLGGLGNQPQHF. The DNA for the CDR3 is TGTGCTAGTGGTTTGTTCCTCGGGGGTCTGGGCAATCAGCCCCAGCATTTT.

V gene TRBV6-5 combines with J gene TRBJ1-2; D perhaps matches TRBD1 (5 bases). Trimming pared 2 bases from V and 8 bases from J, leaving 15 bases between. From germline, CDR1 is MNHEY and CDR2 SVGAGI. This CDR3 is 14 amino acids long. This CDR3 reads CASSYRVSGPGYTF. In nucleotides, the CDR3 is TGTGCCAGCAGTTACAGGGTCTCAGGGCCCGGCTACACCTTC.

The chain has TRBV12-3 or TRBV12-4 and TRBJ1-1; possibly TRBD1 for D (5 bases). The CDR3 length is 13 residues. Trimming left V 7 bases short and J 7 bases short, with 16 bases between. The CDR3 loop is CASNWRGGSEAFF. CDR3 nucleotide sequence: TGTGCCAGCAACTGGAGGGGAGGGAGTGAAGCTTTCTTT.

This clone was detected only once. V usage is TRBV7-2 and J usage is TRBJ2-3; 9 positions agree with TRBD1. V lost 6 bases and J lost 4; bases outside the gene matches: 11. From germline, CDR1 is SGHTA and CDR2 FQGNSA. The CDR3 extends over 16 amino acids. DNA for the CDR3: TGTGCCAGCAGTCCGGGACAGGGTTTCTTCCCAGATACGCAGTATTTT. Protein sequence: CASSPGQGFFPDTQYF.

The J gene is TRBJ2-3, the V gene TRBV7-6; D gene ambiguous. CDR3 length: 15 residues. Trimming removed 1 base from V and 3 bases from J, with 11 bases in between. Germline CDR1 SGHVS, CDR2 FNYEAQ. CDR3 sequence (DNA): TGTGCCAGCAGCTTAGGCGGCGGTATAACAGATACGCAGTATTTT. Translating gives CASSLGGGITDTQYF.

The rearrangement uses TRBV4-1 and TRBJ2-3, with a weak D call TRBD1 (5 bases). The CDR3 length is 16 residues. The germline CDR1 and CDR2 sequences are MGHRA and YSYEKL. The germline V and J ends were trimmed by 4 bases and 2 bases, with 16 bases remaining between them. CDR3 sequence reads: CASSPQEGDSTDTQYF. The CDR3 DNA reads as TGCGCCAGCAGCCCCCAAGAAGGGGATTCCACAGATACGCAGTATTTT.

The V call is TRBV13, the J call TRBJ2-6, with unresolved D. The germline V and J ends were trimmed by 8 bases and 0 bases, with 8 bases remaining between them. Germline V lookup: CDR1 PRHDT, CDR2 FYEKMQ (reference sequence). The CDR3 runs to 14 residues. CDR3 amino acids: CASGVYSGANVLTF. The CDR3 DNA is TGTGCCAGCGGAGTATACTCTGGGGCCAACGTCCTGACTTTC.

This clone was counted a few times. CDR3 sequence reads: CASSRPWDTGAFYEQYF. The CDR3 DNA follows: TGTGCCAGCAGCCGACCCTGGGACACTGGGGCATTCTACGAGCAGTACTTC. This chain joins TRBV5-4 and TRBJ2-7; D possibly corresponds to TRBD1 (6 bases). V lost 4 bases to trimming and J lost 3 bases, with 23 bases between them. Germline lookup yields CDR1 SGHNT and CDR2 YYREEE (reference sequence). CDR3 length equals 17 residues. The full variable domain, with the rest looked up from reference TRBV5-4 and TRBJ2-7, is ETGVTQSPTHLIKTRGQQVTLRCSSQSGHNTVSWYQQALGQGPQFIFQYYREEENGRGNFPPRFSGLQFPNYSSELNVNALELDDSALYLCASSRPWDTGAFYEQYFGPGTRLTVT.

The chain combines TRBV12-5 with TRBJ1-2, with 10 bases aligning to TRBD1. V shed 4 bases, J shed 8 bases, and the junction held 7 bases outside the gene matches. CDR1 and CDR2 (germline): LGHNT, FRNRAP. This CDR3 has 14 amino acids. CDR3 sequence reads: CASGSDRGQGGYTF. The CDR3 DNA reads TGTGCTAGTGGTTCAGACAGGGGGCAAGGCGGCTACACCTTC.

The V gene is TRBV4-1, the J gene TRBJ1-1; a possible D gene is TRBD1 (5 bases). The V and J ends lost 3 bases and 3 bases respectively, with 11 bases between them. The CDR3 is made up of 14 amino acids. The germline V gene has CDR1 MGHRA and CDR2 YSYEKL. The CDR3 is CASSQGGGYTEAFF. CDR3 coding DNA: TGCGCCAGCAGCCAGGGCGGGGGGTACACTGAAGCTTTCTTT.